The 20 T cell receptor beta chains in this list originate from one sample, sequenced in a study of cytomegalovirus exposure and HLA in healthy donors. Method: immunoSEQ multiplex PCR; TCRdb's copy keeps in-frame clones and lacks some. The table lists about 56,000 clones, around nine tenths of them singletons. The sample comprised PBMCs. The receptor source for this set is a man aged 18 to 35 in good health and CMV-seronegative.

This clone came up a few times. The chain carries TRBV19 and TRBJ2-2, with D perhaps matching TRBD1 (6 bases). Trimming left V 3 bases short and J 4 bases short, with 12 bases between. The CDR3 is 15 amino acids. Germline assignment: CDR1 LNHDA and CDR2 SQIVND (reference sequence). DNA for the CDR3: TGTGCCAGTAGTATGGGGGCAGATAGCACCGGGGAGCTGTTTTTT. Protein: CASSMGADSTGELFF.

The gene calls are TRBV19 and TRBJ1-4, with 9 nucleotides matching TRBD1. The CDR3 has 16 amino acids. Germline CDR1 LNHDA, CDR2 SQIVND (reference sequence). V was pared by 4 bases and J by 6 bases, with 9 bases of the junction left unmatched. The CDR3, as DNA: TGTGCCAGTAGTACCTCTCGTTGGACAGGGGATGAAAAACTGTTTTTT. Translation: CASSTSRWTGDEKLFF.

CDR3 region: CASSVTGETQYF. The CDR3, as DNA: TGTGCCAGCAGTGTTACGGGAGAGACCCAGTACTTC. The chain uses TRBV2 and TRBJ2-5, with no clear D. V was shortened by 4 bases and J by 4 bases, with 7 bases between the two germline ends. The CDR3 spans 12 residues. From germline, CDR1 is SNHLY and CDR2 FYNNEI.

The chain combines TRBV28 with TRBJ1-1; tentative D call: TRBD1 (5 bases). V was cut by 6 bases and J by 2 bases, with 10 bases left in between. The CDR3 extends over 13 amino acids. Germline V CDR1 and CDR2: MDHEN, SYDVKM. The CDR3, as DNA: TGTGCCAGCAGCATAACAGGAAACACTGAAGCTTTCTTT. Its translation: CASSITGNTEAFF. Using reference TRBV28 and TRBJ1-1 for the parts outside the CDR3, the full variable domain is DVKVTQSSRYLVKRTGEKVFLECVQDMDHENMFWYRQDPGLGLRLIYFSYDVKMKEKGDIPEGYSVSREKKERFSLILESASTNQTSMYLCASSITGNTEAFFGQGTRLTVV.

The chain joins TRBV27 to TRBJ2-5, with D perhaps TRBD2 (6 bases). Deletions cut 3 bases from V and 5 bases from J, with 19 bases between. The CDR3 is 16 residues long. CDR1 is MNHEY and CDR2 is SMNVEV in the germline V gene (reference sequence). The DNA of the CDR3 is TGTGCCAGCAGTTTCCACCGAGGAGGGGCAGGGGAGACCCAGTACTTC. Its protein product is CASSFHRGGAGETQYF.

The rearrangement links TRBV9 to TRBJ2-7; 7 bases agree with TRBD2. Germline CDR1 and CDR2: SGDLS and YYNGEE. CDR3 length equals 14 residues. V gave up 2 bases and J gave up 1 base; unmatched junction bases: 3. The CDR3 coding sequence is TGTGCCAGCAGCGTCGCTAGCGGATCCTACGAGCAGTACTTC. This codes for CASSVASGSYEQYF.

The rearrangement uses TRBV28 and TRBJ2-7; a weak D match, TRBD1 (5 bases). Between the trimmed V and J ends, which lost 2 bases and 0 bases, there was a span of 14 bases. The CDR3 sequence is 16 residues long. The germline V gene has CDR1 MDHEN and CDR2 SYDVKM. CDR3: CASSLKLGLGSYEQYF. The CDR3 DNA reads as TGTGCCAGCAGTTTAAAGTTGGGGCTAGGCTCCTACGAGCAGTACTTC.

This clone was detected once. The genes are TRBV6-4 and TRBJ2-1, with 8 bases matching TRBD2. In germline, CDR1 is MRHNA, CDR2 SNTAGT. This CDR3 is 14 amino acids long. V lost 4 bases to trimming and J lost 6 bases; unmatched junction nucleotides: 5. Here the CDR3 reads CASSGVAGTNEQFF. CDR3 bases: TGTGCCAGCAGTGGGGTAGCGGGAACCAATGAGCAGTTCTTC.

The rearrangement joins TRBV28 to TRBJ2-7, with D hard to call. V gave up 7 bases and J gave up 1 base, with 8 bases separating them. The CDR3 is made up of 12 amino acids. Looked up from germline, CDR1 is MDHEN and CDR2 is SYDVKM. DNA for the CDR3: TGTGCCAGCAACTCGCTTTCCTACGAGCAGTACTTC. Translation gives CASNSLSYEQYF.

J is TRBJ2-7 and V is TRBV2, with 10 bases matching TRBD1. Trimming removed 8 bases from V and 6 bases from J; junction bases left unmatched: 7. CDR1 and CDR2 from the germline V gene are SNHLY and FYNNEI. The CDR3 loop spans 13 amino acids. The CDR3 loop is CASAGTGEGEQYF. CDR3 in DNA: TGTGCCAGCGCCGGGACAGGGGAGGGCGAGCAGTACTTC.

The chain carries TRBV7-2 and TRBJ1-3; D gene uncertain. CDR3 length equals 15 residues. CDR1 is SGHTA, CDR2 FQGNSA, per germline. V was cut by 0 bases and J by 0 bases, with 6 bases left in between. The CDR3 region is CASSLAPVSGNTIYF. For the CDR3, the DNA is TGTGCCAGCAGCTTAGCCCCAGTCTCTGGAAACACCATATATTTT.

The genes are TRBV4-3 and TRBJ1-4; the D gene is possibly TRBD1 (6 bases). Germline V gene lookup returns CDR1 LGHNA and CDR2 YSLEER. Trimming cost V 1 base and J 6 bases, with 18 bases left between them. CDR3 length: 17 amino acids. The chain's CDR3 is CASSQVTGGSFDEKLFF. Here the CDR3 DNA reads TGCGCCAGCAGCCAAGTTACGGGGGGCAGTTTTGATGAAAAACTGTTTTTT.

This sequence joins TRBV5-1 and TRBJ1-1; D might be TRBD1 (6 bases). Trimming took off 2 bases at V and 5 bases at J, with 16 bases between the two ends. The germline V gene encodes CDR1 SGHRS and CDR2 YFSETQ. The CDR3 has 15 residues. Written as DNA, the CDR3 is TGCGCCAGCAGCTTTGCGGACAGAAAAAGTACTGAAGCTTTCTTT. This gives the protein CASSFADRKSTEAFF.

The chain combines TRBV4-3 with TRBJ2-7; no clear D. The CDR3 extends over 15 amino acids. The V end lost 0 bases, the J end lost 2 bases, and 11 bases lay between the germline ends. In germline, CDR1 is LGHNA, CDR2 YSLEER. The CDR3 DNA follows: TGCGCCAGCAGCCAAGATTTGGGCAGTACCTACGAGCAGTACTTC. Protein: CASSQDLGSTYEQYF.

The V and J genes are TRBV5-1 and TRBJ2-4, with TRBD1 matching 10 bases. Germline V gene sequence: CDR1 SGHRS, CDR2 YFSETQ. The CDR3 runs to 13 residues. Trimming cost V 5 bases and J 8 bases; bases outside gene matches: 4. CDR3 protein: CASSSGTGDIQYF. The DNA of the CDR3 is TGCGCCAGCAGTTCGGGGACAGGGGACATTCAGTACTTC. Supplemented by reference TRBV5-1 and TRBJ2-4, the full variable domain reads KAGVTQTPRYLIKTRGQQVTLSCSPISGHRSVSWYQQTPGQGLQFLFEYFSETQRNKGNFPGRFSGRQFSNSRSEMNVSTLELGDSALYLCASSSGTGDIQYFGAGTRLSVL.

The V call is TRBV7-2, the J call TRBJ2-7, with D possibly matching TRBD2 (6 bases). Germline values: CDR1 SGHTA, CDR2 FQGNSA. V dropped 5 bases and J dropped 3 bases, with 17 bases sitting between them. The length of the CDR3 is 15 residues. CDR3 nucleotides: TGTGCCAGCAGCAGACGACTAGTCTCCTTCTACGAGCAGTACTTC. Translating gives CASSRRLVSFYEQYF.

This chain joins TRBV9 and TRBJ2-1, with TRBD2 matching 11 bases. This CDR3 is 16 amino acids long. V shed 4 bases and J 4 bases; nucleotides not matched to a gene: 7. Germline loops: CDR1 SGDLS, CDR2 YYNGEE. The CDR3 is CASSPLSGRGYNEQFF. The CDR3, as DNA: TGTGCCAGCAGCCCCCTTAGCGGGAGGGGGTACAATGAGCAGTTCTTC.

This chain joins TRBV11-1 and TRBJ1-1; no clear D gene. Germline V gene sequence: CDR1 SGHAT, CDR2 FQDESV (reference sequence). The CDR3 is made up of 12 amino acids. Trimming removed 5 bases from V and 2 bases from J, with 6 bases in between. The CDR3 coding sequence is TGTGCCAGCAGCACAAGTAACACTGAAGCTTTCTTT. As protein: CASSTSNTEAFF.

The V call is TRBV10-3, the J call TRBJ2-1; D possibly corresponds to TRBD2 (5 bases). CDR1 and CDR2 from the germline V gene are ENHRY and SYGVKD. The V end lost 5 bases, the J end lost 7 bases, and 18 bases lay between the germline ends. The length of the CDR3 is 15 residues. The CDR3 sequence: CAISTVWEISNEQFF. The CDR3 coding sequence is TGTGCCATCAGTACGGTTTGGGAGATCTCGAATGAGCAGTTCTTC.

This clone was seen once. The chain employs TRBV7-2 and TRBJ2-1, with 8 bases aligning to TRBD2. After removal of 5 bases from V and 5 bases from J, the junction contained 8 bases not matched to a gene. Germline values: CDR1 SGHTA, CDR2 FQGNSA. The CDR3 covers 15 residues. CDR3 bases: TGTGCCAGCAGCCCAAGGGCGGGAGGAAACAATGAGCAGTTCTTC. Its protein is CASSPRAGGNNEQFF.